This passage covers 24 T cell receptor beta chains from one sample sequenced in a study of T cells after yellow fever vaccination. A single record per CDR3 protein comes from TCRdb applying MiXCR to the 5' RACE reads. Among about 210,000 distinct CDR3 sequences listed, 3% to 4% were seen once. Specimen: CD4+ T cells sorted from PBMCs, collected 10 days after the yellow fever booster vaccination. The receptors shown here come from a man between 18 and 29 years old who received the YFV17D yellow fever vaccine.

This clonotype was found a few times. This chain uses TRBV5-1 with TRBJ2-1, with D possibly matching TRBD1 (6 bases). CDR3 length: 15 residues. The V end was cut by 4 bases, the J end by 6 bases, with 17 bases between. CDR1 is SGHRS, CDR2 YFSETQ, per germline. The CDR3 coding sequence is TGCGCCAGCAGCCGGCCAGCTACAGGGAGCAATGAGCAGTTCTTC. The encoded protein is CASSRPATGSNEQFF.

This clonotype appeared many times. The J gene is TRBJ2-1, the V gene TRBV24-1; 9 bases are a match to TRBD1. The CDR3 has 16 residues. The germline V gene has CDR1 KGHDR and CDR2 SFDVKD. V lost 4 bases, J lost 9 bases, and 12 bases stayed unmatched. The CDR3, as DNA: TGTGCCACCAGTGACAGGACAGGGGACCCTGGGGGTGAGCAGTTCTTC. It yields the protein CATSDRTGDPGGEQFF.

In this sample, this clonotype turned up a few times. The chain recombines TRBV27 with TRBJ2-2; tentative D call: TRBD1 (7 bases). Trimming took 10 bases from V and 0 from J, leaving 12 bases between them. CDR1 and CDR2 from the germline V gene are MNHEY and SMNVEV (reference sequence). The CDR3 runs 14 residues. CDR3 DNA: TGTGCCACCCGCGGGACAGCGAACACCGGGGAGCTGTTTTTT. Its protein product is CATRGTANTGELFF.

This clonotype was counted many times. This chain connects TRBV12-3 or TRBV12-4 to TRBJ2-3, with D possibly being TRBD2 (5 bases). The CDR3 spans 15 residues. Trimming took 5 bases from V and 3 from J, leaving 15 bases between them. Here the CDR3 DNA reads TGTGCCAGCAGTCAGCCAAGAGGGCGGACAGATACGCAGTATTTT. Amino acid sequence: CASSQPRGRTDTQYF.

V is TRBV2 and J is TRBJ2-7; D may be TRBD2 (5 bases). CDR1 and CDR2 (germline): SNHLY, FYNNEI. Trimming stripped 2 bases from V and 4 bases from J, with 9 bases between. The CDR3 consists of 13 residues. The CDR3 DNA sequence: TGTGCCAGCAGTGAACAAGCGGAATACGAGCAGTACGTC. Residues: CASSEQAEYEQYV.

Only a few counts were recorded for this clonotype. The V and J genes are TRBV4-1 and TRBJ2-7; no firm D call. The CDR3 has 16 residues. Deletions cut 0 bases from V and 3 bases from J, with 15 bases between. Germline V CDR1 and CDR2: MGHRA, YSYEKL. In DNA form, the CDR3 reads TGCGCCAGCAGCCAAGAACAGCCGGCGAGGTACTACGAGCAGTACTTC. Protein: CASSQEQPARYYEQYF.

This clonotype was recorded a few times. This rearrangement joins TRBV20-1 to TRBJ2-1; 10 bases align to TRBD1. The trim removed 5 bases at V and 5 bases at J, leaving 9 bases unmatched. Germline values: CDR1 DFQATT, CDR2 SNEGSKA (reference sequence). The CDR3 length is 15 residues. CDR3 in DNA: TGCAGTGCTTCTCGGGACAGGGGATCTAACAATGAGCAGTTCTTC. Translating gives CSASRDRGSNNEQFF.

This clonotype has only a few counts. The chain combines TRBV14 with TRBJ1-2, with TRBD1 as a possible D gene (6 bases). Between the trimmed V and J ends, which lost 1 base and 7 bases, there was a span of 16 bases. Germline CDR1 SGHDN, CDR2 FVKESK. CDR3 size: 15 residues. In DNA form, the CDR3 reads TGTGCCAGCAGCCAAGTTGGGGTCGGCAGGGGTGGCTACACCTTC. It codes for CASSQVGVGRGGYTF.

This clonotype was counted a few times. The rearrangement uses TRBV5-6 and TRBJ2-5; D is ambiguous. The CDR3 has 14 amino acids. Trimming shortened V by 1 base and J by 5 bases, and 12 bases separated the two germline ends. CDR1 SGHDT and CDR2 YYEEEE come from the germline V gene. In nucleotides, the CDR3 is TGTGCCAGCAGCTTGCGTCTGGTCGGGGAGACCCAGTACTTC. This gives the protein CASSLRLVGETQYF.

This clonotype was seen a few times. The chain employs TRBV2 and TRBJ2-5, with D hard to call. Trimming pared 2 bases from V and 5 bases from J, leaving 12 bases between. The CDR3 contains 14 residues. Germline lookup yields CDR1 SNHLY and CDR2 FYNNEI. This CDR3 is CASSERVDAETQYF. The CDR3 nucleotides are TGTGCCAGCAGTGAAAGGGTCGATGCGGAGACCCAGTACTTC.

This clonotype was counted at least ten times. J is TRBJ2-6 and V is TRBV7-2; D uncertain. The CDR3 contains 15 residues. V gave up 7 bases and J gave up 1 base, with 11 bases separating them. Per the germline V gene, CDR1 is SGHTA and CDR2 is FQGNSA. CDR3 sequence: CASTLDWSGANVLTF. In DNA form, the CDR3 reads TGTGCCAGCACCCTCGATTGGTCTGGGGCCAACGTCCTGACTTTC.

At least ten counts were recorded for this clonotype. At one end, the junction sequence differs from germline, possibly due to a read error. This chain joins TRBV7-9 and TRBJ2-2; perhaps D is TRBD1 or TRBD2 (6 bases each). Germline CDR1 SEHNR, CDR2 FQNEAQ (reference sequence). This CDR3 has 17 amino acids. CDR3 sequence: CASSLASQGGNTGELFF. The CDR3 DNA reads TGTGCCAGCAGCCTAGCGTCCCAAGGGGGTAACACCGGGGAGCTGTTTTTT. Using reference TRBV7-9 and TRBJ2-2 for the parts outside the CDR3, the full variable domain is DTGVSQNPRHKITKRGQNVTFRCDPISEHNRLYWYRQTLGQGPEFLTYFQNEAQLEKSRLLSDRFSAERPKGSFSTLEIQRTEQGDSAMYLCASSLASQGGNTGELFFGEGSRLTVL.

This clonotype was detected only a few times. This chain connects TRBV10-3 to TRBJ2-2, with no clear D. This CDR3 has 14 residues. Germline CDR1 ENHRY, CDR2 SYGVKD. V shed 2 bases and J shed 2 bases, with 6 bases lying between them. As DNA, the CDR3 is TGTGCCATCAGTGAGAACAGAAACACCGGGGAGCTGTTTTTT. It translates to CAISENRNTGELFF.

This clonotype has a count of ten or more. V gene TRBV5-1 combines with J gene TRBJ2-7; no clear D. Germline V CDR1 and CDR2: SGHRS, YFSETQ. The V gene lost 2 bases and the J gene lost 0 bases, with 9 bases spanning the gap. This CDR3 is built from 14 residues. CDR3 amino acids: CASSFTEYSYEQYF. The CDR3 nucleotides are TGCGCCAGCAGCTTCACAGAGTACTCCTACGAGCAGTACTTC.

This clonotype came up a few times. V usage is TRBV25-1 and J usage is TRBJ2-3; 11 nucleotides line up with TRBD2. Germline V gives CDR1 MGHDK, CDR2 SYGVNS. After removal of 3 bases from V and 6 bases from J, the junction contained 11 bases not matched to a gene. The CDR3 contains 17 residues. CDR3 DNA: TGTGCCAGCAGTGAGGAGGGGACTAGCGGAGGTGGGGATACGCAGTATTTT. Amino acid sequence: CASSEEGTSGGGDTQYF.

This clonotype was seen ten or more times. V and J are TRBV20-1 and TRBJ2-7; D is possibly TRBD1 (6 bases). V was clipped by 7 bases and J by 4 bases, with 11 bases between them. This CDR3 has 11 residues. The germline CDR1 and CDR2 sequences are DFQATT and SNEGSKA (reference sequence). CDR3: CSGTTGYEQYF. In DNA form, the CDR3 reads TGCAGTGGCACGACAGGTTACGAGCAGTACTTC.

The genes are TRBV3-1 and TRBJ2-2, with 11 bases aligning to TRBD1. CDR1 and CDR2 from the germline V gene are LGHDT and YNNKEL (reference sequence). The CDR3 extends over 15 amino acids. Unmatched junction bases numbered 3, after V lost 4 bases and J lost 5 bases. Here the CDR3 reads CASSPRDRGTGELFF. The CDR3 DNA follows: TGTGCCAGCAGCCCCCGGGACAGGGGGACCGGGGAGCTGTTTTTT. The whole variable domain, filled in from reference TRBV3-1 and TRBJ2-2, reads DTAVSQTPKYLVTQMGNDKSIKCEQNLGHDTMYWYKQDSKKFLKIMFSYNNKELIINETVPNRFSPKSPDKAHLNLHINSLELGDSAVYFCASSPRDRGTGELFFGEGSRLTVL.

This clonotype turned up a few times. The rearrangement uses TRBV15 and TRBJ1-6; TRBD1 might be the D (5 bases). Germline V gene data show CDR1 as LNHNV and CDR2 as YYDKDF (reference sequence). CDR3 length equals 14 residues. V shed 0 bases and J shed 9 bases, with 9 bases lying between them. The CDR3 protein is CATSRDWGISPLHF. DNA for the CDR3: TGTGCCACCAGCAGAGACTGGGGGATTTCACCCCTCCACTTT. Together with reference TRBV15 and TRBJ1-6, the CDR3 gives the full variable domain: DAMVIQNPRYQVTQFGKPVTLSCSQTLNHNVMYWYQQKSSQAPKLLFHYYDKDFNNEADTPDNFQSRRPNTSFCFLDIRSPGLGDTAMYLCATSRDWGISPLHFGNGTRLTVT.

V gene TRBV7-3 combines with J gene TRBJ2-6; D unclear. Germline-derived CDR1 and CDR2 are SGHTA and FQGTGA. The germline V and J ends were trimmed by 5 bases and 4 bases, with 15 bases remaining between them. This CDR3 region has 16 residues. The CDR3 here is CASSPHPVSGANVLTF. CDR3 sequence (DNA): TGTGCCAGCAGCCCACACCCTGTTTCCGGGGCCAACGTCCTGACTTTC. Complete variable domain (other parts from reference TRBV7-3 and TRBJ2-6): GAGVSQTPSNKVTEKGKYVELRCDPISGHTALYWYRQSLGQGPEFLIYFQGTGAADDSGLPNDRFFAVRPEGSVSTLKIQRTERGDSAVYLCASSPHPVSGANVLTFGAGSRLTVL.

This clonotype was counted at least ten times. The CDR3 sequence is CASSARSGPNEKLFF. In DNA, the CDR3 is TGTGCCAGCAGCGCACGATCGGGACCTAATGAAAAACTGTTTTTT. This rearrangement joins TRBV14 to TRBJ1-4, with D perhaps TRBD1 (5 bases). Germline-derived CDR1 and CDR2 are SGHDN and FVKESK. The V gene lost 5 bases and the J gene lost 3 bases, with 13 bases spanning the gap. The CDR3 is made up of 15 amino acids.

This clonotype showed up just a few times. The CDR3 DNA reads TGTGCCAGCAGTCACAGGGGAACCTACGAGCAGTACTTC. It encodes CASSHRGTYEQYF. This chain uses TRBV25-1 with TRBJ2-7; TRBD1 aligns across 7 bases. The CDR3 consists of 13 residues. CDR1 MGHDK and CDR2 SYGVNS come from the germline V gene. The V and J ends lost 5 bases and 2 bases, in that order; junction bases with no gene match: 3.

This clonotype was observed many times. The V gene is TRBV15, the J gene TRBJ2-1; 9 positions match TRBD1. V lost 1 base to trimming and J lost 7 bases; unmatched junction nucleotides: 5. The CDR3 sequence is 15 residues long. In germline, CDR1 is LNHNV, CDR2 YYDKDF (reference sequence). The CDR3, as DNA: TGTGCCACCAGCAGAGGGGGACAGGGAATAAATGAGCAGTTCTTC. Amino acids: CATSRGGQGINEQFF.

This clonotype showed up just a few times. This chain joins TRBV7-3 and TRBJ2-3, with 9 bases lining up with TRBD2. The CDR3 is 16 residues long. Germline loops: CDR1 SGHTA, CDR2 FQGTGA. The J segment lost 4 bases and the V segment lost 5 bases, leaving 10 bases of the junction unmatched. The CDR3 sequence is CASSPSSGGYSDTQYF. The CDR3 DNA reads TGTGCCAGCAGCCCAAGCAGCGGGGGGTATTCAGATACGCAGTATTTT.

This clonotype was seen many times. The CDR3 loop reads CAVRRASTNEKLFF. The CDR3 coding sequence is TGTGCCGTTCGGAGGGCCTCAACTAATGAAAAACTGTTTTTT. The chain is built from TRBV6-5 and TRBJ1-4; D is undetermined. CDR1 is MNHEY, CDR2 SVGAGI, per germline. This CDR3 is 14 amino acids long. Trimming pared 11 bases from V and 0 bases from J, leaving 13 bases between.